A selection of T cell receptor beta chains follows, all from one sample in a study of blood T cell repertoires in COVID-19. Profiling relied on immunoSEQ multiplex PCR, and the TCRdb table lists in-frame clones only, not all of them. Of around 59,000 clones listed, around 90% were seen once; the top ten hold approximately 4.8%. The sequencing input was peripheral blood. These receptors were obtained from a man between 60 and 70 years old with acute or convalescent COVID-19. CDR3s include the opening cysteine and the closing phenylalanine or tryptophan.

V	J	CDR3
TRBV9	TRBJ1-2	CASSPQDSWGYTF
TRBV18	TRBJ2-3	CASSPRVARNTDTQYF
TRBV28	TRBJ1-6	CASSLLGFEDSPLHF
TRBV15	TRBJ1-1	CATSRVGARTEAFF
TRBV6-5	TRBJ1-6	CASKVQTGYNSPLHF
TRBV19	TRBJ1-5	CASSTRDGYNQPQHF
TRBV30	TRBJ2-1	CAWAPPNRGNNEQFF
TRBV23-1	TRBJ2-7	CASSHQRQGFSYEQYF
TRBV11-2	TRBJ2-3	CASSPGTLISADTQYF
TRBV30	TRBJ2-1	CAWSGKPGLAEYPYNEQFF
TRBV27	TRBJ2-1	CASGKLAGDLYNEQFF
TRBV5-6	TRBJ2-7	CASSLGRDRGYEQYF
TRBV18	TRBJ2-1	CASSPSTSGPQTYNEQFF
TRBV2	TRBJ2-2	CASLEGSGAGTGELFF
TRBV3-1/TRBV3-2	TRBJ1-4	CASSPLRGGEKLFF
TRBV9	TRBJ1-1	CASSPRGGQGGNTEAFF
TRBV2	TRBJ2-1	CAGRTRSSYNEQFF
TRBV19	TRBJ1-3	CASSRPGISGNTIYF
TRBV6-6	TRBJ1-2	CASSYSPGGNYGYTF
TRBV28	TRBJ1-1	CASSLLGGRTEAFF
TRBV29-1	TRBJ1-5	CSVLTGAGNQPQHF
TRBV5-4	TRBJ1-1	CAIERGGASTEAFF
TRBV28	TRBJ1-5	CASSQGGGADQPQHF
TRBV6-5	TRBJ1-2	CASSYSVRGRNYGYTF
TRBV30	TRBJ1-6	CAWSVPGRDSPLHF
TRBV5-4	TRBJ2-1	CASSHPTEDEQFF
TRBV27	TRBJ2-2	CASSLWGQGVSTGELFF